This T cell receptor (beta chain) came from a study of cytomegalovirus exposure and HLA in healthy donors. On the study more broadly: The study placed around 80% of its roughly 410 genotyped donors in the Caucasian-associated ancestry cluster. General study findings and limits: Cytomegalovirus status, reportedly, was diagnosed with high specificity and sensitivity by the classifier. The authors reported that TCR beta sequences could predict HLA-A and HLA-B alleles. These predictions were accurate for most subjects in the first cohort.

With 60 Vbeta and 13 Jbeta primers, the PCR was carried out. Generated by immunoSEQ multiplex PCR, the TCRdb table keeps only in-frame clones and is missing some. Here the sample spans 150,000 to 200,000 clones, around 79% being singletons. As for this clone: Its antigen is unidentified.

V shed 2 bases and J shed 4 bases, with 12 bases lying between them. CDR3 length equals 13 residues. The V gene's germline CDR1 is GTSNPN and CDR2 SVGIG (reference sequence). This sequence joins TRBV30 and TRBJ2-7; weak D call: TRBD1 (5 bases). The sample was PBMCs. The TCR originated in a man aged 45 to 65 in good health and CMV-seropositive. CDR3 bases: TGTGCCTGGAGTCCAGGGTGGGGTTACGAGCAGTACTTC. This translates into CAWSPGWGYEQYF.